Here is one T cell receptor beta chain with its context. Its antigen is not identified. These data are taken from a study of cytomegalovirus exposure and HLA in healthy donors. Study details: The early release's HLA-typed donors yielded 65 million to 85 million unique TCRs.

Study observations and caveats: After further analysis at a later stage, 16,951 TCR beta sequences were associated with HLA alleles at 0.05 false discovery rate.

Germline assignment: CDR1 MGHRA and CDR2 YSYEKL. The V end lost 0 bases, the J end lost 4 bases, and 18 bases lay between the germline ends. CDR3 length equals 17 residues. The PCR employed 60 Vbeta primers together with 13 Jbeta primers. Using immunoSEQ multiplex PCR, the repertoire was profiled, and TCRdb retains in-frame clones only, with some absent. Of 60,000 to 95,000 clones detected, 84% appear once; the ten largest clones hold approximately 20%. The genes are TRBV4-1 and TRBJ1-1; possibly TRBD1 for D (6 bases). The specimen sequenced was PBMCs. The TCR comes from a man between 65 and 80 years old in good health and CMV-seropositive. The CDR3 sequence is CASSQESGRGEGTEAFF. The CDR3 coding sequence is TGCGCCAGCAGCCAAGAGTCCGGCAGGGGCGAGGGCACTGAAGCTTTCTTT.